This TCR beta chain is drawn from a study (dated by TCRdb to between 2014 and 2017). For context, the study as a whole: The study examined whether tumor-infiltrating Tregs in breast cancer are drawn from blood Tregs or arise in situ by conversion from other CD4+ T cell subsets. Beyond this particular receptor, the publication reports: Tumor-infiltrating Treg TCR alpha and beta sequences overlapped most with tumor naive CD4+ T cells, then with blood naive CD4+ T cells. Tumor memory CD4+ T cell TCR gene usage was found to cluster with blood and lymph node memory CD4+ cells and with lymph node naive CD4+ cells. Validation in the larger cohort was restricted to a single TCR beta V-J rearrangement rather than whole repertoires.

The CDR3 spans 15 residues, from the cysteine through the phenylalanine. Only the CDR3 DNA is retained, 45 bases long and in frame from the first base. The germline V gene gives CDR1 as MNHEY and CDR2 as SVGEGT. V and J lose 4 bases and 0 bases, and a span of 13 bases separates them. Concerning this clonotype: Its target antigen remains unknown. Base quality data are lacking; no much larger clone is found one base away.

Memory CD4+ T cells were isolated as CD4+CD45RO+CD25- cells. Tregs, naive and memory CD4+ T cells from tumor, blood and ipsilateral draining lymph nodes of about 5 breast cancer patients underwent full-length TCR alpha and beta sequencing. Tumor tissue, along with lymph nodes from ipsilateral axillary dissection, was perfused with PBS, minced, and then digested using collagenase I and hyaluronidase. A purity exceeding 90% was confirmed by FACS for the sorted cell populations. Amplification of full-length TCR variable regions was done by 5' RACE PCR using constant-region reverse primers, and this step was followed by semi-nested PCR with Nested Universal Primer A. Using the ReliaPrep RNA Cell Miniprep System, total RNA was extracted, and the SMARTer RACE 5'/3' Kit was then used to reverse transcribe the RNA into 5'RACE-ready cDNA. Full-length TCR alpha and beta libraries were barcoded with multiplex adaptors and sequenced on an Illumina MiSeq. On the study's bioinformatics: For each of nine subset-tissue groups, sequencing data from the five patients were combined, and the groups were compared by unsupervised clustering of TCR gene usage. The Morisita-Horn index was used to calculate repertoire similarity, with shared sequences weighted according to their contribution to each repertoire. The public reads were reprocessed in TCRdb via fastp at Q25 and MiXCR, keeping in-frame beta chains. Rows are combined by CDR3 protein, so each entry shows the most common genes and DNA. These V and J calls derive from TCRdb rather than the authors' analysis. This sample gives approximately 53,000 distinct CDR3 sequences in total; around 26% of them show up just once. Approximately 3.3% of the sample rests with the top ten.

The sequence came from a female donor with breast cancer. This receptor chain uses TRBV6-2 or TRBV6-3 and TRBJ2-7, with a weak D call of TRBD2 (6 bases match). Sequenced material: tumor-infiltrating memory CD4+ T cells sorted from the breast tumor. The cell subset or site label on this specimen signifies: memory CD4+ T cells, CD4+CD45RO+CD25-. The CDR3 amino acid sequence is: CASSSTSRSSYEQYF. The DNA reads as follows: TGTGCCAGCAGTTCTACTAGCCGGAGCTCCTACGAGCAGTACTTC.